This T cell receptor beta chain was captured in a study of blood T cell repertoires in COVID-19. The J segment lost 4 bases and the V segment lost 3 bases, leaving 5 bases of the junction unmatched. This CDR3 comprises 13 residues. CDR1 is GTSNPN, CDR2 SVGIG, per germline (reference sequence). The data were produced by immunoSEQ multiplex PCR, yet TCRdb's version contains in-frame clones alone and is incomplete. The table has 330,000 or so clones, around 90% seen once; the top ten hold about 3.9%. Sequencing used peripheral blood. The receptor's source is a woman aged 60 to 75 with COVID-19, enrolled during active disease. The V and J genes are TRBV30 and TRBJ1-2, with 7 positions matching TRBD1. The CDR3: CAWSVNRGYGYTF. The CDR3 nucleotides read TGTGCCTGGAGCGTTAACAGGGGCTATGGCTACACCTTC.